A selection of T cell receptor beta chains follows, all from one sample in a study of shared clonotypes between healthy human individuals. Clones were read by immunoSEQ multiplex PCR, and TCRdb kept only the in-frame ones, dropping some. The table shows about 2.1 million clones, with about 93% occurring only once. Sequencing used naive CD8+ T cells from PBMCs. These receptor sequences come from a man between 18 and 29 years old in good health. Some clones in this sample may be carry-over from other donors' samples. The conserved cysteine and the conserved F or W are not part of the CDR3 here. Each record gives: J gene, V gene, CDR3 protein.

j_call: TRBJ1-5
v_call: TRBV2
cdr3_aa: ASTLSGTAGNQPQH

j_call: TRBJ2-1
v_call: TRBV18
cdr3_aa: ASSPLKFTHEQF

j_call: TRBJ2-5
v_call: TRBV7-9
cdr3_aa: ASSLSTQVTQY

j_call: TRBJ1-2
v_call: TRBV5-6
cdr3_aa: ASSLPGTGEGYT

j_call: TRBJ1-5
v_call: TRBV15
cdr3_aa: ATSLRGGVGNQPQH

j_call: TRBJ2-1
v_call: TRBV7-3
cdr3_aa: ASSPTSGYNEQF

j_call: TRBJ1-3
v_call: TRBV28
cdr3_aa: ASSNLKQVSGNTIY

j_call: TRBJ1-2
v_call: TRBV5-1
cdr3_aa: ASSLAFRDRAPFNYGYT

j_call: TRBJ2-7
v_call: TRBV5-4
cdr3_aa: ASSLLGEELYEQY

j_call: TRBJ2-7
v_call: TRBV4-1
cdr3_aa: ASSQDGAGVYEQY

j_call: TRBJ2-1
v_call: TRBV7-9
cdr3_aa: ASRSLLVPNEQF

j_call: TRBJ2-2
v_call: TRBV6-5
cdr3_aa: ASRRDRWSSGELF

j_call: TRBJ1-2
v_call: TRBV28
cdr3_aa: ATRWANGYT